The 14 T cell receptor beta chains presented below share a single source sample, sequenced in a study of blood T cell repertoires in COVID-19. The method was immunoSEQ multiplex PCR; TCRdb's version includes in-frame clones alone and lacks a portion of them. Among about 210,000 clones, approximately 78% were seen once, and the ten largest hold 5.2%. Sequencing used peripheral blood. The receptors stem from an older woman with COVID-19, enrolled during active disease.

V gene TRBV29-1 combines with J gene TRBJ2-7; D not resolved. V gave up 5 bases and J gave up 5 bases, with 13 bases separating them. CDR1 is SQVTM, CDR2 ANQGSEA, per germline. This CDR3 contains 12 residues. Here the CDR3 DNA reads TGCAGCGTTTATAACAGCTTCGACGAGCAGTACTTC. As protein: CSVYNSFDEQYF.

V is TRBV4-3 and J is TRBJ1-1; D is uncertain. Germline assignment: CDR1 LGHNA and CDR2 YSLEER. V was trimmed by 2 bases and J by 1 base, leaving 11 bases between them. The CDR3 runs 15 residues. In DNA form, the CDR3 reads TGCGCCAGCAGCCAACAGCAGAGGGAGAACACTGAAGCTTTCTTT. This encodes CASSQQQRENTEAFF.

The chain is built from TRBV7-2 and TRBJ1-1; D is possibly TRBD1 (5 bases). This CDR3 region has 14 residues. The V and J ends lost 5 bases and 3 bases respectively, with 13 bases between them. Germline V gives CDR1 SGHTA, CDR2 FQGNSA. This CDR3 is CASSPFGGDTEAFF. The CDR3 DNA reads as TGTGCCAGCAGCCCCTTTGGAGGGGACACTGAAGCTTTCTTT.

This clone came up once. The chain recombines TRBV28 with TRBJ1-2, with D maybe TRBD1 (5 bases). This CDR3 contains 14 residues. Deletions cut 3 bases from V and 7 bases from J, with 15 bases between. The germline V gene has CDR1 MDHEN and CDR2 SYDVKM. Here the CDR3 reads CASSLFRGTGGYTF. The CDR3 bases are TGTGCCAGCAGTTTGTTCAGAGGGACTGGTGGCTACACCTTC.

This rearrangement joins TRBV2 to TRBJ2-2, with unresolved D. This CDR3 comprises 14 residues. Germline V gene lookup returns CDR1 SNHLY and CDR2 FYNNEI. V was pared by 6 bases and J by 4 bases, with 12 bases between. CDR3 sequence (DNA): TGTGCCAGCAGATTAGACTTGCGCACCGGGGAGCTGTTTTTT. Residues: CASRLDLRTGELFF. The variable domain in full, with the rest retrieved from reference TRBV2 and TRBJ2-2, is EPEVTQTPSHQVTQMGQEVILRCVPISNHLYFYWYRQILGQKVEFLVSFYNNEISEKSEIFDDQFSVERPDGSNFTLKIRSTKLEDSAMYFCASRLDLRTGELFFGEGSRLTVL.

V and J are TRBV28 and TRBJ1-2; 7 bases map to TRBD1. J gave up 2 bases and V 5 bases, and 8 bases lay outside the gene matches. This CDR3 is 15 amino acids long. Germline assignment: CDR1 MDHEN and CDR2 SYDVKM. The CDR3: CASSRQGMANYGYTF. For the CDR3, the DNA is TGTGCCAGCAGTCGACAGGGTATGGCGAACTATGGCTACACCTTC.

The V call is TRBV24-1, the J call TRBJ2-1; the match to TRBD1 covers 8 bases. The junction had 13 bases not matched to a gene; V was cut back by 4 bases and J by 12 bases. The CDR3 loop spans 15 amino acids. The germline V gene encodes CDR1 KGHDR and CDR2 SFDVKD. CDR3 sequence: CATSDRTGSTSMQFF. CDR3 sequence (DNA): TGTGCCACCAGTGACCGGACAGGGTCGACTTCAATGCAGTTCTTC.

The gene calls are TRBV27 and TRBJ1-2; possibly TRBD1 for D (6 bases). V shed 5 bases and J shed 6 bases, with 22 bases lying between them. This CDR3 region has 16 residues. Germline CDR1 MNHEY, CDR2 SMNVEV (reference sequence). CDR3 sequence: CASSPRLRAGADGYTF. Here the CDR3 DNA reads TGTGCCAGCAGTCCCCGGTTAAGGGCAGGGGCAGATGGCTACACCTTC.

The count of this clone is one. The chain joins TRBV28 to TRBJ1-4, with 7 bases matching TRBD1. Per germline, CDR1 MDHEN and CDR2 SYDVKM. The CDR3 runs to 13 residues. V gave up 6 bases and J gave up 8 bases; unmatched junction bases: 6. The CDR3 nucleotides read TGTGCCAGCAGAAGCCCGGGACAGGAAAAACTGTTTTTT. Protein sequence: CASRSPGQEKLFF.

The chain recombines TRBV18 with TRBJ2-7; 7 bases fit TRBD1. J lost 2 bases, V lost 6 bases, and 7 bases had no gene match. Germline V gives CDR1 KGHSH, CDR2 LQKENI. The CDR3 loop spans 14 amino acids. In DNA, the CDR3 is TGTGCCAGCTCGCCGGACAGGATAACCTACGAGCAGTACTTC. This gives the protein CASSPDRITYEQYF.

The V gene is TRBV6-6, the J gene TRBJ1-2; D unclear. Between the trimmed V and J ends, which lost 4 bases and 0 bases, there was a span of 9 bases. CDR1 is MNHNY and CDR2 is SVGAGI in the germline V gene (reference sequence). The CDR3 spans 14 residues. CDR3 region: CASSLRVANYGYTF. The CDR3 nucleotides are TGTGCCAGCAGTTTACGAGTCGCTAACTATGGCTACACCTTC.

The CDR3 DNA reads as TGTGCCAGCAGCTTTTCGCAGGCGAGTGAGCAGTTCTTC. Translating gives CASSFSQASEQFF. The chain joins TRBV11-3 to TRBJ2-1; D gene uncertain. The V gene lost 3 bases and the J gene lost 9 bases, with 12 bases spanning the gap. The CDR3 consists of 13 residues. The V gene's germline CDR1 is SGHNT and CDR2 YENEEA. Complete variable domain (other parts from reference TRBV11-3 and TRBJ2-1): EAGVVQSPRYKIIEKKQPVAFWCNPISGHNTLYWYLQNLGQGPELLIRYENEEAVDDSQLPKDRFSAERLKGVDSTLKIQPAELGDSAVYLCASSFSQASEQFFGPGTRLTVL.

The rearrangement links TRBV30 to TRBJ1-1; the D gene is possibly TRBD1 (6 bases). V was pared by 5 bases and J by 1 base, with 8 bases between. The germline V gene encodes CDR1 GTSNPN and CDR2 SVGIG (reference sequence). The CDR3 is made up of 12 amino acids. CDR3 in amino acids: CAWGTSNTEAFF. The DNA of the CDR3 is TGTGCCTGGGGGACATCGAACACTGAAGCTTTCTTT.

The V call is TRBV2, the J call TRBJ2-7; TRBD1 is a possible D gene (6 bases). Trimming took 6 bases from V and 4 from J, leaving 7 bases between them. Germline CDR1 SNHLY, CDR2 FYNNEI. This CDR3 contains 11 residues. The CDR3 sequence is CASSGQYEQYF. The CDR3 nucleotides are TGTGCCAGCAGCGGACAGTACGAGCAGTACTTC.